This T cell receptor beta chain stems from a study of T cell responses to AZD1222 COVID-19 vaccine. The method was immunoSEQ multiplex PCR; TCRdb's version includes in-frame clones alone and lacks a portion of them. The sample has 120,000 to 150,000 clones; 90% to 95% are singletons. The CDR3 is 14 residues long. Germline trimming cut 2 bases from V and 0 bases from J; bases unmatched to any gene: 0. Germline V gene data show CDR1 as WNHNN and CDR2 as SYGVQD (reference sequence). The sequencing used peripheral blood, collected on day 0 of AZD1222 vaccination. The clonotype comes from an adult in good health. V usage is TRBV10-1 and J usage is TRBJ2-7; TRBD2 matches at 8 bases. CDR3 nucleotides: TGCGCCAGCAGTGAGCGGGGGGGCTCCTACGAGCAGTACTTC. Protein: CASSERGGSYEQYF.